This TCR beta chain was identified in a study of cytomegalovirus exposure and HLA in healthy donors. Across the study: There were around 100 million unique TCR beta sequences, drawn from approximately 190 million T cells, in an earlier analysis. Most genotyped donors, around 78% of more than 300, had Caucasian-associated genetic ancestry.

In the PCR, 60 Vbeta and 13 Jbeta primers were used. Assay: immunoSEQ multiplex PCR; the TCRdb copy retains only in-frame clones and omits some. In the table there are 100,000 or so clones, 81% of which are singletons. Germline CDR1 is MNHNS and CDR2 is SASEGT. The CDR3 length is 10 residues. Trimming left V 8 bases short and J 5 bases short, with 6 bases between. The V and J genes are TRBV6-1 and TRBJ2-5, with D possibly TRBD2 on 6 matching bases. Sequenced material: PBMCs. The origin of this receptor is a middle-aged man in good health and CMV-seropositive. DNA of the CDR3: TGTGCCAGCGCGGGGGAGACCCAGTACTTC. Translated: CASAGETQYF.